This is a list of T cell receptor beta chains from one sample in a study of T cell responses to AZD1222 COVID-19 vaccine. Clones were read by immunoSEQ multiplex PCR, and TCRdb kept only the in-frame ones, dropping some. The sample carries around 120,000 clones, 70% to 90% recorded once. Sample: peripheral blood, taken on day 0 of AZD1222 vaccination. The receptors originated from an adult in good health. CDR3s include the opening cysteine and the closing phenylalanine or tryptophan. The order of the fields is J gene, V gene, D gene, clone size, CDR3 protein, CDR3 DNA. The D gene is left open where the match is weak. Expanded clones are given a class, and other clones once, few, many or no size at all.

TRBJ1-1 TRBV14 - few CASSHINPRGPNTEAFF TGTGCCAGCAGCCATATAAATCCCAGGGGCCCGAACACTGAAGCTTTCTTT
TRBJ2-3 TRBV2 TRBD2 - CASSITGTRGVDTQYF TGTGCCAGCAGTATTACCGGGACTAGGGGAGTAGATACGCAGTATTTT
TRBJ2-6 TRBV7-3 - - CASSLWDRTGANVLTF TGTGCCAGCAGCTTGTGGGATAGGACTGGGGCCAACGTCCTGACTTTC
TRBJ2-7 TRBV6-9 - once CASSKLGCYEQYF TGTGCCAGCAGCAAGTTGGGATGCTACGAGCAGTACTTC
TRBJ2-2 TRBV19 TRBD1 - CASRPDRVNTGELFF TGTGCCAGTAGACCGGACAGGGTTAACACCGGGGAGCTGTTTTTT
TRBJ2-7 TRBV14 TRBD1 - CASSREQGFSYEQYF TGTGCCAGCAGCCGAGAACAGGGGTTCTCCTACGAGCAGTACTTC
TRBJ1-1 TRBV20-1 - - CSASVGNTEAFF TGCAGTGCTAGTGTAGGGAACACTGAAGCTTTCTTT
TRBJ1-1 TRBV6-1 TRBD1 few CASSERQGGMNTEAFF TGTGCCAGCAGTGAACGACAGGGGGGGATGAACACTGAAGCTTTCTTT
TRBJ2-1 TRBV5-1 TRBD2 - CASMASGGRTQEQFF TGCGCCAGCATGGCTAGTGGCGGGAGGACCCAGGAGCAGTTCTTC
TRBJ2-7 TRBV30 TRBD1 - CAYQQQGVEQYF TGTGCCTACCAACAACAGGGGGTCGAGCAGTACTTC
TRBJ2-3 TRBV24-1 TRBD2 - CATSDPGGRVADTQYF TGTGCCACCAGTGACCCCGGCGGGAGGGTTGCAGATACGCAGTATTTT
TRBJ1-2 TRBV6-2/TRBV6-3 - - CASSKTVNYGYTF TGTGCCAGCAGTAAGACAGTTAACTATGGCTACACCTTC
TRBJ1-6 TRBV5-6 - once CASSPGREGSPLHF TGTGCCAGCAGCCCGGGCAGGGAAGGATCTCCCCTCCACTTT